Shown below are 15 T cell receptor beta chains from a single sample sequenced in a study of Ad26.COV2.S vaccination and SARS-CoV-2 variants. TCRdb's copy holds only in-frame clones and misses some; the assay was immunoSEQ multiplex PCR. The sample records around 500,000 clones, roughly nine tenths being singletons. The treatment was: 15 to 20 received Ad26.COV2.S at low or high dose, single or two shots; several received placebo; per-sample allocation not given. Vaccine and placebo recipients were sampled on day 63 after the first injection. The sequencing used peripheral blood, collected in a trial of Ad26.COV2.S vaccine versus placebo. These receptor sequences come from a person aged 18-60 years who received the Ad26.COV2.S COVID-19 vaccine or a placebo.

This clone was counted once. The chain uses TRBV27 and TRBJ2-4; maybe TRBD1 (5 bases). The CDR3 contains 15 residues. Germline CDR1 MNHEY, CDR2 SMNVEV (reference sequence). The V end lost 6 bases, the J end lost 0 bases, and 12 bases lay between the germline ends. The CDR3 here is CASRSTGVAKNIQYF. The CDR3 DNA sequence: TGTGCCAGCAGAAGTACAGGTGTAGCCAAAAACATTCAGTACTTC.

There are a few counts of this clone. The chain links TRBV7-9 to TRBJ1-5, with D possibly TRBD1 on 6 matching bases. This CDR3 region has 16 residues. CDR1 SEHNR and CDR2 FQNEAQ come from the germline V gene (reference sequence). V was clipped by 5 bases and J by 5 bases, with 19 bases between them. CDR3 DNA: TGTGCCAGCAGCCTCGCCGTCGGGGGGGCGTATCAGCCCCAGCATTTT. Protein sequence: CASSLAVGGAYQPQHF.

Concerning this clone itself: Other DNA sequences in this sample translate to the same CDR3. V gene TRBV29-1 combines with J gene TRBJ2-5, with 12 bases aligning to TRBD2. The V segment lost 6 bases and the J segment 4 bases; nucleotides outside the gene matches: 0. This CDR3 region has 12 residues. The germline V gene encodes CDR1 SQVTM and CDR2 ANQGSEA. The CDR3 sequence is CSVLAGGETQYF. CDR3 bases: TGCAGCGTACTAGCGGGGGGAGAGACCCAGTACTTC.

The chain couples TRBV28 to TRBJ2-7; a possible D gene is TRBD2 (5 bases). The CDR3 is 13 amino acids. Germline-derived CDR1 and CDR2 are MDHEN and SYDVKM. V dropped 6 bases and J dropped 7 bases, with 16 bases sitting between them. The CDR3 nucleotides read TGTGCCAGCAGCGCGGGCCCCTCTAGAGAGCAGTACTTC. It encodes CASSAGPSREQYF.

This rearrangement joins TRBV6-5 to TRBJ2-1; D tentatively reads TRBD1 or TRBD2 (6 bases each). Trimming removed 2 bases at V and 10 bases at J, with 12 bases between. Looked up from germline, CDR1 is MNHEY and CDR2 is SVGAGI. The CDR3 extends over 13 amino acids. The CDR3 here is CASSYGGRMEQFF. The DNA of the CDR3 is TGTGCCAGCAGTTACGGGGGGCGCATGGAGCAGTTCTTC.

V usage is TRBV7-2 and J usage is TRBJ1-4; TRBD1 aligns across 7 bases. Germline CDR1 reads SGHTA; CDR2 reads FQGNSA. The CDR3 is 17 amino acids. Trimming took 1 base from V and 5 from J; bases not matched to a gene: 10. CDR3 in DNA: TGTGCCAGCAGCTTAGGTCTTCGCGACAGGGAAAATGAAAAACTGTTTTTT. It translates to CASSLGLRDRENEKLFF.

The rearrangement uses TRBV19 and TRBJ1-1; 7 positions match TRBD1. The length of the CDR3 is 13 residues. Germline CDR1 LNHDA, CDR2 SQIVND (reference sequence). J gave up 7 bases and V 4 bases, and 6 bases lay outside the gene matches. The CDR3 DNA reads TGTGCCAGTAGTAGGGAGGGACAGAGTGAAGCTTTCTTT. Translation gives CASSREGQSEAFF.

The CDR3 sequence is CASSQDTLNTEAFF. The CDR3 nucleotides read TGTGCCAGCAGCCAAGACACTTTGAACACTGAAGCTTTCTTT. This sequence joins TRBV3-1 (or the pseudogene TRBV3-2) and TRBJ1-1, with no clear D. CDR3 size: 14 residues. Germline V lookup: CDR1 LGHDT, CDR2 YNNKEL (reference sequence). With 0 bases removed from V and 0 bases from J, the gap between germline ends came to 5 bases.

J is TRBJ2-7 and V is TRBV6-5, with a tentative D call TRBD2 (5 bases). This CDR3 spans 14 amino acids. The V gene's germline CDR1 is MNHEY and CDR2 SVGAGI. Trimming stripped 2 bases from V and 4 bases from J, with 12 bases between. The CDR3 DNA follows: TGTGCCAGCAGTTACAGCGGCTACAAATACGAGCAGTACTTC. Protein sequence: CASSYSGYKYEQYF.

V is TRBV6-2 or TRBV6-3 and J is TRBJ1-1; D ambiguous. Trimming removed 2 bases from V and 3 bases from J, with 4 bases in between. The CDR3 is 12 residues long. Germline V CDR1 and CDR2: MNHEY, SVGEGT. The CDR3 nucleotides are TGTGCCAGCAGTTACAAACACACTGAAGCTTTCTTT. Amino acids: CASSYKHTEAFF.

The CDR3 nucleotides read TGTGCCAGCAGCTTCGACCTGCTTAGGAACACCGGGGAGCTGTTTTTT. It codes for CASSFDLLRNTGELFF. The chain employs TRBV5-4 and TRBJ2-2; D unresolved. The ends were cut back, 2 bases at V and 1 base at J, with 12 bases in the middle. This CDR3 is built from 16 residues. Germline CDR1 reads SGHNT; CDR2 reads YYREEE (reference sequence).

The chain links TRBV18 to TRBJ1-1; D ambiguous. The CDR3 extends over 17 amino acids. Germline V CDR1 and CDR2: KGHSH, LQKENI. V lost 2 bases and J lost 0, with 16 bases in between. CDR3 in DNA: TGTGCCAGCTCACCAAGGGTTGGAACCCTAATGAACACTGAAGCTTTCTTT. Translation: CASSPRVGTLMNTEAFF.

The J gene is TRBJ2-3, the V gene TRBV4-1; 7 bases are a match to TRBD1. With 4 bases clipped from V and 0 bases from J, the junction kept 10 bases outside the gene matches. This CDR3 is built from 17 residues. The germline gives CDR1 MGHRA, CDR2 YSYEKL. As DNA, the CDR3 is TGCGCCAGCAGCCCCCGGGACAGAAGAATTAGCACAGATACGCAGTATTTT. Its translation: CASSPRDRRISTDTQYF.

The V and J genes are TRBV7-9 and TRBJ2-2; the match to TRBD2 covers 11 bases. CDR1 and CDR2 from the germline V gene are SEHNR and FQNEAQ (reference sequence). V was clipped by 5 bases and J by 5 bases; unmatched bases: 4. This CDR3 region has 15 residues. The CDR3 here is CASSPLAGVTGELFF. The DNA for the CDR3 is TGTGCCAGCAGCCCACTAGCGGGGGTTACCGGGGAGCTGTTTTTT.

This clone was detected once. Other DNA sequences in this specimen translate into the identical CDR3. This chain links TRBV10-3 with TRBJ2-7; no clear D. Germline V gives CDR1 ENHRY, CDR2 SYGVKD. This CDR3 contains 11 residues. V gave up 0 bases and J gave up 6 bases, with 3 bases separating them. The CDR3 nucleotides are TGTGCCATCAGTGAGTCCCGCGAGCAGTACTTC. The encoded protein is CAISESREQYF.